This entry lists 27 T cell receptor beta chains sequenced from one sample in a study of cytomegalovirus exposure and HLA in healthy donors. This table comes from immunoSEQ multiplex PCR, and its TCRdb copy is limited to in-frame clones, with some not included. The profile shows 150,000 to 200,000 clones, 91% of them singletons. Sequencing input: PBMCs. These TCRs come from a woman aged 18 to 35 in good health and CMV-seropositive.

This clone was found a few times. The rearrangement joins TRBV5-1 to TRBJ2-7, with TRBD1 matching 7 bases. CDR3 length equals 14 residues. Trimming took 3 bases from V and 2 from J; bases not matched to a gene: 5. Germline V gene sequence: CDR1 SGHRS, CDR2 YFSETQ. The CDR3 sequence is CASSSGQAPYEQYF. The DNA for the CDR3 is TGCGCCAGCAGCTCCGGACAGGCGCCCTACGAGCAGTACTTC.

CDR3 protein: CASSPTFLGQNEKLFF. The CDR3 DNA sequence: TGCGCCAGCAGCCCCACCTTTCTGGGGCAGAATGAAAAACTGTTTTTT. The chain recombines TRBV4-1 with TRBJ1-4, with D possibly matching TRBD1 (5 bases). The CDR3 spans 16 residues. Germline CDR1 reads MGHRA; CDR2 reads YSYEKL. Between the trimmed V and J ends, which lost 4 bases and 5 bases, there was a span of 17 bases.

The chain employs TRBV6-6 and TRBJ2-1, with 9 bases that match TRBD1. CDR1 is MNHNY, CDR2 SVGAGI, per germline (reference sequence). The V gene end was trimmed by 4 bases and the J gene end by 8 bases; junction bases not matched to a gene: 0. The CDR3 spans 12 residues. As DNA, the CDR3 is TGTGCCAGCAGTTGGACAGGGGATGAGCAGTTCTTC. This gives the protein CASSWTGDEQFF.

V is TRBV23-1 and J is TRBJ1-2, with D unresolved. TRBV23-1 is filed as an ORF, its function uncertain. V was shortened by 10 bases and J by 7 bases, with 13 bases between the two germline ends. This CDR3 is 11 amino acids long. The CDR3 sequence: CAILDCSGYTF. The CDR3 DNA sequence: TGCGCCATCCTGGACTGCTCTGGCTACACCTTC.

V usage is TRBV12-5 and J usage is TRBJ2-7; D is possibly TRBD1 (6 bases). In germline, CDR1 is LGHNT, CDR2 FRNRAP. This CDR3 region has 16 residues. V lost 0 bases to trimming and J lost 4 bases, with 16 bases between them. This chain's CDR3 is CASGLVPGEIIYEQYF. In DNA form, the CDR3 reads TGTGCTAGTGGTTTGGTCCCAGGGGAGATTATTTACGAGCAGTACTTC. Full variable domain (missing parts from reference TRBV12-5 and TRBJ2-7): DARVTQTPRHKVTEMGQEVTMRCQPILGHNTVFWYRQTMMQGLELLAYFRNRAPLDDSGMPKDRFSAEMPDATLATLKIQPSEPRDSAVYFCASGLVPGEIIYEQYFGPGTRLTVT.

This chain joins TRBV30 and TRBJ2-4; D not certain. Trimming removed 1 base from V and 6 bases from J, with 10 bases in between. Germline values: CDR1 GTSNPN, CDR2 SVGIG (reference sequence). The CDR3 spans 13 residues. DNA for the CDR3: TGTGCCTGGAGTGCGCCAGGCAGAAACATTCAGTACTTC. This gives the protein CAWSAPGRNIQYF.

This chain joins TRBV19 and TRBJ1-1, with unresolved D. The CDR3 sequence is 15 residues long. The ends were cut back, 1 base at V and 6 bases at J, with 15 bases in the middle. CDR1 is LNHDA and CDR2 is SQIVND in the germline V gene (reference sequence). In DNA form, the CDR3 reads TGTGCCAGTAGTATAGGAGCCAGGACTGGGTCTGAAGCTTTCTTT. Protein: CASSIGARTGSEAFF. The whole variable domain, remainder taken from reference TRBV19 and TRBJ1-1, is DGGITQSPKYLFRKEGQNVTLSCEQNLNHDAMYWYRQDPGQGLRLIYYSQIVNDFQKGDIAEGYSVSREKKESFPLTVTSAQKNPTAFYLCASSIGARTGSEAFFGQGTRLTVV.

The CDR3 region is CAWSRGQGFDEPQHF. In nucleotides, the CDR3 is TGTGCCTGGAGTCGGGGACAGGGGTTCGATGAGCCCCAGCATTTT. This sequence joins TRBV30 and TRBJ1-5, with 10 bases identical to TRBD1. The CDR3 consists of 15 residues. V dropped 2 bases and J dropped 8; count of bases not matched to a gene: 9. Germline assignment: CDR1 GTSNPN and CDR2 SVGIG (reference sequence). Filled out from reference TRBV30 and TRBJ1-5, the complete variable domain reads SQTIHQWPATLVQPVGSPLSLECTVEGTSNPNLYWYRQAAGRGLQLLFYSVGIGQISSEVPQNLSASRPQDRQFILSSKKLLLSDSGFYLCAWSRGQGFDEPQHFGDGTRLSIL.

This chain uses TRBV29-1 with TRBJ2-5, with 11 nucleotides matching TRBD2. Per germline, CDR1 SQVTM and CDR2 ANQGSEA. Trimming cost V 3 bases and J 3 bases; bases outside gene matches: 3. The CDR3 loop spans 14 amino acids. CDR3 protein: CSVEGLAVEETQYF. The CDR3, as DNA: TGCAGCGTTGAGGGACTAGCGGTGGAAGAGACCCAGTACTTC.

The chain is built from TRBV28 and TRBJ2-5; D might be TRBD1 (6 bases). V was clipped by 11 bases and J by 7 bases, with 20 bases between them. This CDR3 comprises 13 residues. The germline V gene encodes CDR1 MDHEN and CDR2 SYDVKM. For the CDR3, the DNA is TGTGCCTCCAGGGGCCAGCAAGGGGGGACCCAGTACTTC. Protein: CASRGQQGGTQYF.

The V gene is TRBV5-5, the J gene TRBJ2-7; possible D gene TRBD1, 6 bases. Trimming removed 8 bases from V and 1 base from J, with 19 bases in between. CDR1 SGHKS and CDR2 YYEKEE come from the germline V gene (reference sequence). The CDR3 totals 15 residues. The CDR3 reads CASTLGPGDSYEQYF. The DNA for the CDR3 is TGTGCCAGTACCCTTGGTCCAGGGGATTCCTACGAGCAGTACTTC. Combining the CDR3 with reference TRBV5-5 and TRBJ2-7 gives the whole variable domain DAGVTQSPTHLIKTRGQQVTLRCSPISGHKSVSWYQQVLGQGPQFIFQYYEKEERGRGNFPDRFSARQFPNYSSELNVNALLLGDSALYLCASTLGPGDSYEQYFGPGTRLTVT.

The chain recombines TRBV30 with TRBJ2-5; D not resolved. Germline lookup yields CDR1 GTSNPN and CDR2 SVGIG (reference sequence). CDR3 length: 13 residues. Trimming took off 0 bases at V and 7 bases at J, with 12 bases between the two ends. Written as DNA, the CDR3 is TGTGCCTGGAGTGTACTCTGGAGTGGGACCCAGTACTTC. Translated: CAWSVLWSGTQYF.

J is TRBJ2-2 and V is TRBV27; 8 nucleotides agree with TRBD2. The CDR3 consists of 18 residues. The junction had 12 bases not matched to a gene; V was cut back by 1 base and J by 5 bases. Germline CDR1 and CDR2: MNHEY and SMNVEV (reference sequence). CDR3 protein: CASSLLGSGDLTTGELFF. CDR3 bases: TGTGCCAGCAGTTTATTGGGTAGCGGGGACCTAACGACCGGGGAGCTGTTTTTT.

The rearrangement joins TRBV6-5 to TRBJ1-4; TRBD1 matches at 9 bases. Trimming at V came to 4 bases and at J to 4 bases, leaving 1 base not matched to a gene. The germline V gene has CDR1 MNHEY and CDR2 SVGAGI. The CDR3 has 14 residues. The CDR3 DNA sequence: TGTGCCAGCAGTTTGACAGGGGGTAATGAAAAACTGTTTTTT. This codes for CASSLTGGNEKLFF.

The chain has TRBV10-2 and TRBJ2-3, with 13 nucleotides matching TRBD2. The CDR3 totals 14 residues. Germline V gene lookup returns CDR1 WSHSY and CDR2 SAAADI. Trimming at V came to 8 bases and at J to 1 base, leaving 0 bases not matched to a gene. The DNA for the CDR3 is TGCGCCAGCGGACTAGCGGGGGGCACAGATACGCAGTATTTT. Translating it yields CASGLAGGTDTQYF.

The chain combines TRBV7-9 with TRBJ2-1; 7 nucleotides agree with TRBD2. CDR1 SEHNR and CDR2 FQNEAQ come from the germline V gene (reference sequence). V lost 3 bases, J lost 4 bases, and 3 bases stayed unmatched. The length of the CDR3 is 14 residues. CDR3 in DNA: TGTGCCAGCAGCTTGATGGGGGGGTACAATGAGCAGTTCTTC. Translating it yields CASSLMGGYNEQFF.

The chain carries TRBV5-1 and TRBJ2-1; D unclear. Per germline, CDR1 SGHRS and CDR2 YFSETQ. Trimming left V 0 bases short and J 8 bases short, with 3 bases between. The CDR3 runs to 11 residues. The CDR3 protein is CASSLGHEQFF. CDR3 bases: TGCGCCAGCAGCTTGGGGCATGAGCAGTTCTTC.

This clone is a singleton in its sample. The chain is built from TRBV6-4 and TRBJ1-1; unclear D gene. Germline lookup yields CDR1 MRHNA and CDR2 SNTAGT. V gave up 2 bases and J gave up 4 bases, with 11 bases separating them. The CDR3 runs 14 residues. The CDR3 is CASSDKIWSTEAFF. CDR3 sequence (DNA): TGTGCCAGCAGTGACAAGATCTGGAGCACTGAAGCTTTCTTT.

This rearrangement joins TRBV4-1 to TRBJ2-5; 14 bases are shared with TRBD2. V shed 6 bases and J 3 bases; nucleotides not matched to a gene: 3. The CDR3 length is 15 residues. CDR1 and CDR2 from the germline V gene are MGHRA and YSYEKL. CDR3: CASRPTSGGEETQYF. CDR3 sequence (DNA): TGCGCCAGCAGACCGACTAGCGGGGGGGAAGAGACCCAGTACTTC.

This chain joins TRBV4-2 and TRBJ2-7; D is perhaps TRBD2 (6 bases). Trimming took off 1 base at V and 2 bases at J, with 12 bases between the two ends. The CDR3 runs to 15 residues. Germline values: CDR1 LGHNA, CDR2 YNFKEQ. The CDR3 loop reads CASSQAGTGAYEQYF. CDR3 in DNA: TGTGCCAGCAGCCAAGCCGGGACGGGAGCCTACGAGCAGTACTTC.

V and J are TRBV7-6 and TRBJ2-7; 13 bases are shared with TRBD2. V dropped 5 bases and J dropped 4; count of bases not matched to a gene: 5. The CDR3 is made up of 15 amino acids. Looked up from germline, CDR1 is SGHVS and CDR2 is FNYEAQ. This CDR3 reads CASSPETSGGYEQYF. The CDR3 DNA sequence: TGTGCCAGCAGCCCTGAGACTAGCGGGGGGTACGAGCAGTACTTC.

V is TRBV2 and J is TRBJ2-5; 9 bases map to TRBD1. With the DNA end fitting TRBJ2-7 better, the J assignment may be wrong. There are 15 residues in the CDR3. Germline CDR1 SNHLY, CDR2 FYNNEI. CDR3 DNA: TGTGCCAGCAGGATGGCGGGACAGGGTACCTACGAGCAGTACTTC. Encoded protein: CASRMAGQGTYEQYF.

The chain uses TRBV6-5 and TRBJ1-1, with 9 bases matching TRBD1. This CDR3 has 15 residues. CDR1 is MNHEY, CDR2 SVGAGI, per germline. Trimming cost V 3 bases and J 4 bases; bases outside gene matches: 6. The CDR3 region is CASSYTGQGITEAFF. The CDR3 bases are TGTGCCAGCAGTTATACGGGACAGGGAATCACTGAAGCTTTCTTT.

The chain couples TRBV6-4 to TRBJ2-7, with TRBD1 matching 10 bases. CDR1 and CDR2 from the germline V gene are MRHNA and SNTAGT. This CDR3 is built from 13 residues. With V trimmed by 4 bases and J by 5 bases, 2 bases remained unmatched. CDR3 sequence: CASSVGTGDEQYF. As DNA, the CDR3 is TGTGCCAGCAGTGTCGGGACAGGGGACGAGCAGTACTTC.

The V call is TRBV18, the J call TRBJ2-7; 8 bases fit TRBD1. The CDR3 length is 14 residues. The ends lost 3 bases at V and 3 bases at J; junction bases unmatched: 4. From germline, CDR1 is KGHSH and CDR2 LQKENI. The CDR3 here is CASSPRTGIYEQYF. CDR3 coding DNA: TGTGCCAGCTCACCTAGGACAGGGATCTACGAGCAGTACTTC.

This clone was observed a handful of times. The gene calls are TRBV6-6 and TRBJ2-7; D remains ambiguous. Germline V gives CDR1 MNHNY, CDR2 SVGAGI (reference sequence). Trimming took 0 bases from V and 4 from J, leaving 7 bases between them. The CDR3 is 13 residues long. The CDR3 bases are TGTGCCAGCAGTTACTCGGCCCTTTACGAGCAGTACTTC. Its translation is CASSYSALYEQYF.

The V gene is TRBV7-9, the J gene TRBJ1-1; D ambiguous. The CDR3 spans 14 residues. V lost 1 base and J lost 0, with 6 bases in between. Germline CDR1 reads SEHNR; CDR2 reads FQNEAQ (reference sequence). The CDR3 DNA follows: TGTGCCAGCAGCTTAGGGGCCATGAACACTGAAGCTTTCTTT. This encodes CASSLGAMNTEAFF. Full variable domain (missing parts from reference TRBV7-9 and TRBJ1-1): DTGVSQNPRHKITKRGQNVTFRCDPISEHNRLYWYRQTLGQGPEFLTYFQNEAQLEKSRLLSDRFSAERPKGSFSTLEIQRTEQGDSAMYLCASSLGAMNTEAFFGQGTRLTVV.